Listed below are T cell receptor beta chains from one sample, sequenced in a study of beta chain features in type 1 diabetes. Method: immunoSEQ multiplex PCR; TCRdb's copy keeps in-frame clones and lacks some. The data hold 120,000 to 150,000 clones, with about 9.1% observed a single time. The sequenced sample consisted of central memory CD4+ T cells from blood. These receptors all stem from a woman aged 40 to 50 in good health. The conserved cysteine and the conserved F or W are not part of the CDR3 here. The listing skips clone size in some rows; elsewhere it reads once, few, many or a size class.

clone size	J gene	V gene	CDR3 protein
few	TRBJ1-2	TRBV6-5	ASSSTGYYGYT
-	TRBJ1-5	TRBV19	ASSIAQLNQPQH
-	TRBJ2-3	TRBV5-4	ASSPLAGGSTDTQY
few	TRBJ1-5	TRBV11-2	ASSTESGLHQPQH
many	TRBJ2-5	TRBV7-9	ASSSSETQY
few	TRBJ1-3	TRBV15	ATSREGPGNTIY
-	TRBJ2-5	TRBV18	ASSPPSSETQY
few	TRBJ2-5	TRBV4-3	ASSQVRGQETQY
few	TRBJ1-2	TRBV9	ASSVGQTNYGYT
few	TRBJ2-3	TRBV7-9	ASSLLAGGSTDTQY
few	TRBJ2-7	TRBV4-3	ASSQERPGQGSYEQY
few	TRBJ2-3	TRBV9	ASSVAIAGRTDTQY
once	TRBJ2-3	TRBV5-1	ASSLAGGGADTQY
few	TRBJ2-3	TRBV2	ASRRRGGRADTQY
many	TRBJ2-7	TRBV2	ASSLGGGTEQY
-	TRBJ2-1	TRBV7-9	ASSQDGRGDNEQF
many	TRBJ2-1	TRBV4-3	ASSQAVGGSYNEQF
few	TRBJ2-1	TRBV4-3	ASSQDLWAGGNNEQF
-	TRBJ1-2	TRBV25-1	ASSAYYGYT
few	TRBJ1-3	TRBV13	ASRLLRDRLHQHPSGNTIY
many	TRBJ2-1	TRBV23-1	ASKGDEQF
-	TRBJ2-3	TRBV7-2	ASRRTSGGSTDTQY
-	TRBJ2-3	TRBV5-4	ASSLATGVALGTQY
few	TRBJ1-4	TRBV7-6	ASRLGNTNEKLF
few	TRBJ2-7	TRBV16	ASSQSGGQGKRFEQY
-	TRBJ1-2	TRBV6-1	ASSGPPTGKGEIRRGYT
few	TRBJ2-7	TRBV6-1	ASMTRGPYSEQY
-	TRBJ1-6	TRBV19	ASKGTPYNSPLH
-	TRBJ1-1	TRBV9	ASSVAGTMNTEAF
-	TRBJ2-5	TRBV7-2	ASSFQRGGNKTQY
few	TRBJ2-4	TRBV5-1	ASSLGDRSNIQY
many	TRBJ2-1	TRBV29-1	STGGSYNEQF
-	TRBJ1-1	TRBV5-1	ASSPRDRGEAF
-	TRBJ2-5	TRBV6-1	ASGSPGGAFETQY
few	TRBJ2-6	TRBV18	ASSLDMSGANVLT
-	TRBJ2-1	TRBV18	ASSPSLPLLVLNEQF
few	TRBJ1-3	TRBV5-1	ASSTGTVANTIY
few	TRBJ1-2	TRBV7-8	ASSLEAVLT
-	TRBJ2-1	TRBV2	ARLGLAGAGEQF
few	TRBJ2-7	TRBV4-1	ASSRDIATLSYEQY
-	TRBJ2-2	TRBV12-5	ASGETLRGNGELF
-	TRBJ2-7	TRBV7-8	ASSLAGSTYEQY
-	TRBJ1-6	TRBV29-1	SARDRDNSPLH
many	TRBJ2-3	TRBV5-1	ASSLVGHPTDTQY
few	TRBJ2-7	TRBV6-1	ASSAPYRGQDEQY
few	TRBJ2-1	TRBV9	ASSTWTGENEQF
many	TRBJ2-7	TRBV4-3	ASSHHRGSYEQY
many	TRBJ2-5	TRBV5-1	ASSGNLGGETQY
-	TRBJ2-7	TRBV5-1	ASSLEGQPTNEQY
few	TRBJ2-6	TRBV5-4	ASSGPGTGFKSGANVLT